The clone carrying this T cell receptor (beta chain) was detected a few times. This sample is part of a study of T-cell memory formation after mild COVID-19. The overall study: Largely donor-specific sequence clusters came from a couple of donors.

Per germline, CDR1 SEHNR and CDR2 FQNEAQ (reference sequence). Trimming shortened V by 5 bases and J by 4 bases, and 17 bases separated the two germline ends. The CDR3 sequence is 15 residues long. A 5'RACE reaction primed in the constant segment made cDNA libraries of TCR alpha and TCR beta, and these carried sample barcodes and UMIs. In TCRdb, the 5' RACE reads were re-called with MiXCR into one record per CDR3 protein. The sample has approximately 400,000 distinct CDR3 sequences, 18% seen once; the top ten hold 20% to 25%. What was sequenced was PBMCs or a T cell subset sorted from them (not recorded which). The TCR originated in a man between 18 and 35 years old who had mild COVID-19 (a few samples of this study predate the infection). Cell type and time point are not known. The genes are TRBV7-9 and TRBJ1-2; the D gene is possibly TRBD1 (5 bases). CDR3 residues: CASSRDLDRRYGYTF. As DNA, the CDR3 is TGTGCCAGCAGCCGAGACCTCGACAGACGCTATGGCTACACCTTC. Combining the CDR3 with reference TRBV7-9 and TRBJ1-2 gives the whole variable domain DTGVSQNPRHKITKRGQNVTFRCDPISEHNRLYWYRQTLGQGPEFLTYFQNEAQLEKSRLLSDRFSAERPKGSFSTLEIQRTEQGDSAMYLCASSRDLDRRYGYTFGSGTRLTVV.